Listed here are 2 T cell receptor beta chains from one sample, sequenced in a study of blood T cell repertoires in COVID-19. This table comes from immunoSEQ multiplex PCR, and its TCRdb copy is limited to in-frame clones, with some not included. In the table there are about 210,000 clones, approximately 84% of which are singletons. The sample was peripheral blood. The receptors were gathered from a woman in her 50s with active or convalescent COVID-19.

The chain recombines TRBV6-5 with TRBJ2-5, with 7 positions matching TRBD2. The V and J ends lost 5 bases and 5 bases, in that order; junction bases with no gene match: 5. CDR1 and CDR2 (germline): MNHEY, SVGAGI. This CDR3 comprises 13 residues. The CDR3 sequence: CASSRGVTETQYF. The DNA for the CDR3 is TGTGCCAGCAGTCGGGGGGTGACGGAGACCCAGTACTTC.

J is TRBJ2-5 and V is TRBV5-6; D is perhaps TRBD1 (7 bases). Looked up from germline, CDR1 is SGHDT and CDR2 is YYEEEE. The V gene lost 7 bases and the J gene lost 4 bases, with 14 bases spanning the gap. This CDR3 has 13 amino acids. This CDR3 reads CASWGDSLETQYF. Here the CDR3 DNA reads TGTGCCAGCTGGGGGGACAGCTTAGAGACCCAGTACTTC.